These 15 T cell receptor beta chains came from one sample sequenced in a study of vaccination effects on CD4 cells after COVID-19. The protocol was immunoSEQ multiplex PCR, while the TCRdb copy is restricted to in-frame clones and leaves out a portion. This table holds roughly 35,000 clones, roughly 72% found once. These receptors have no identified antigens. Sequencing followed a ViraFEST assay step that expanded antigen-specific CD4+ T cells with viral peptide pools. Following a 10-day culture, CD4+ T cells were purified. None of the vaccinated had previously contracted SARS-CoV-2, and their nucleocapsid antibodies tested negative. The source was CD4+ T cells from PBMCs cultured with HCoV-OC43 spike peptides, collected before COVID-19 vaccination. The subset denotes: HCoV-OC43 spike overlapping peptide pool stimulation. These receptors were obtained from a human donor who received a COVID-19 vaccine.

The chain uses TRBV28 and TRBJ1-1; D is perhaps TRBD1 (6 bases). Looked up from germline, CDR1 is MDHEN and CDR2 is SYDVKM. This CDR3 contains 14 residues. Trimming stripped 4 bases from V and 4 bases from J, with 13 bases between. The CDR3 spells CASSYRVYGTEAFF. The CDR3 coding sequence is TGTGCCAGCAGTTACAGGGTTTATGGCACTGAAGCTTTCTTT. Using reference TRBV28 and TRBJ1-1 for the parts outside the CDR3, the full variable domain is DVKVTQSSRYLVKRTGEKVFLECVQDMDHENMFWYRQDPGLGLRLIYFSYDVKMKEKGDIPEGYSVSREKKERFSLILESASTNQTSMYLCASSYRVYGTEAFFGQGTRLTVV.

CDR3 sequence reads: CASSQRQGKGYNEQFF. Here the CDR3 DNA reads TGTGCCAGCAGCCAAAGACAGGGGAAGGGCTACAATGAGCAGTTCTTC. This rearrangement joins TRBV4-2 to TRBJ2-1, with 8 bases aligning to TRBD1. CDR1 and CDR2 (germline): LGHNA, YNFKEQ. CDR3 length equals 16 residues. Germline trimming cut 2 bases from V and 3 bases from J; bases unmatched to any gene: 6.

The chain combines TRBV30 with TRBJ2-1, with 9 bases lining up with TRBD1. Germline V gene sequence: CDR1 GTSNPN, CDR2 SVGIG (reference sequence). The CDR3 is made up of 16 amino acids. The V gene end was trimmed by 3 bases and the J gene end by 0 bases; junction bases not matched to a gene: 6. The CDR3 loop is CAWRGGQGSSYNEQFF. In nucleotides, the CDR3 is TGTGCCTGGAGGGGGGGACAGGGTAGCTCCTACAATGAGCAGTTCTTC.

The chain joins TRBV18 to TRBJ1-2; D is possibly TRBD1 (5 bases). With 3 bases removed from V and 1 base from J, the gap between germline ends came to 9 bases. The CDR3 runs to 14 residues. The germline V gene has CDR1 KGHSH and CDR2 LQKENI. The CDR3 reads CASSPADINYGYTF. The CDR3 coding sequence is TGTGCCAGCTCACCCGCGGACATTAACTATGGCTACACCTTC.

The chain links TRBV3-1 (or the pseudogene TRBV3-2) to TRBJ2-7; 9 nucleotides match TRBD1. CDR3 size: 15 residues. V shed 2 bases and J 3 bases; nucleotides not matched to a gene: 5. Looked up from germline, CDR1 is LGHDT and CDR2 is YNNKEL (reference sequence). In DNA form, the CDR3 reads TGTGCCAGCAGCCAACACCCGGGACAGGGCTACGAGCAGTACTTC. Its protein product is CASSQHPGQGYEQYF.

This clone has a handful of counts. J is TRBJ2-7 and V is TRBV30, with TRBD2 as a possible D gene (5 bases). V dropped 0 bases and J dropped 6 bases, with 18 bases sitting between them. Germline lookup yields CDR1 GTSNPN and CDR2 SVGIG (reference sequence). The CDR3 extends over 15 amino acids. CDR3 nucleotides: TGTGCCTGGAGTGTACTCCGAGGAGGAAAGGGCGAGCAGTACTTC. Amino acid sequence: CAWSVLRGGKGEQYF. The full variable domain, with the rest looked up from reference TRBV30 and TRBJ2-7, is SQTIHQWPATLVQPVGSPLSLECTVEGTSNPNLYWYRQAAGRGLQLLFYSVGIGQISSEVPQNLSASRPQDRQFILSSKKLLLSDSGFYLCAWSVLRGGKGEQYFGPGTRLTVT.

The chain couples TRBV7-9 to TRBJ1-2; 7 nucleotides match TRBD1. V trimming: 6 bases; J trimming: 1 base; junction bases outside the gene matches: 14. Germline CDR1 reads SEHNR; CDR2 reads FQNEAQ (reference sequence). This CDR3 has 17 residues. CDR3 protein: CASSSRQGGGFNYGYTF. CDR3 DNA sequence: TGTGCCAGCAGTTCGCGACAGGGAGGAGGCTTTAACTATGGCTACACCTTC.

This sequence joins TRBV5-6 and TRBJ2-2; D perhaps matches TRBD2 (5 bases). The V end was cut by 6 bases, the J end by 3 bases, with 15 bases between. The CDR3 spans 15 residues. Germline CDR1 reads SGHDT; CDR2 reads YYEEEE. The CDR3 region is CASNHLEGYTGELFF. CDR3 sequence (DNA): TGTGCCAGCAACCACTTAGAGGGTTACACCGGGGAGCTGTTTTTT.

This clone has only a few counts. CDR3 DNA: TGTGCCAGCAGCTTGGCCGCTAGCAGTCCTACGAAGGAGCAGTACTTC. Translating it yields CASSLAASSPTKEQYF. The rearrangement links TRBV5-4 to TRBJ2-7, with a weak D call TRBD2 (5 bases). CDR3 length: 16 amino acids. V was pared by 0 bases and J by 7 bases, with 20 bases between. Germline assignment: CDR1 SGHNT and CDR2 YYREEE (reference sequence).

J is TRBJ2-3 and V is TRBV28; no definite D call. CDR1 and CDR2 from the germline V gene are MDHEN and SYDVKM. Deletions cut 1 base from V and 5 bases from J, with 4 bases between. This CDR3 has 12 residues. The DNA of the CDR3 is TGTGCCAGCAGTTTATCGAGAGATACGCAGTATTTT. The encoded protein is CASSLSRDTQYF.

In this sample, this clone turned up a few times. The CDR3 loop is CASSPKTANTEAFF. CDR3 sequence (DNA): TGCGCCAGCAGCCCGAAGACAGCGAACACTGAAGCTTTCTTT. V gene TRBV5-1 combines with J gene TRBJ1-1; possible D gene TRBD1, 5 bases. V dropped 4 bases and J dropped 1 base, with 11 bases sitting between them. The CDR3 spans 14 residues. From germline, CDR1 is SGHRS and CDR2 YFSETQ.

The genes are TRBV19 and TRBJ2-7; 11 nucleotides match TRBD1. CDR3 length: 15 amino acids. Per germline, CDR1 LNHDA and CDR2 SQIVND (reference sequence). J lost 1 base, V lost 4 bases, and 3 bases had no gene match. The CDR3 nucleotides read TGTGCCAGTAGTACCGGGACAGGGGGATCCTACGAGCAGTACTTC. This gives the protein CASSTGTGGSYEQYF.

Relative to its sample, this clone is large. V gene TRBV19 combines with J gene TRBJ1-1; 9 nucleotides match TRBD1. The trim removed 5 bases at V and 1 base at J, leaving 5 bases unmatched. Germline V gene sequence: CDR1 LNHDA, CDR2 SQIVND (reference sequence). The CDR3 is 15 residues long. In nucleotides, the CDR3 is TGTGCCAGTAGTTGGCCGGGACAGGGGAACACTGAAGCTTTCTTT. Translation: CASSWPGQGNTEAFF.

This chain connects TRBV5-1 to TRBJ2-2; no firm D call. Germline CDR1 reads SGHRS; CDR2 reads YFSETQ. V was pared by 3 bases and J by 2 bases, with 5 bases between. The CDR3 is 13 residues long. The CDR3, as DNA: TGCGCCAGCAGCTACTCAAACACCGGGGAGCTGTTTTTT. This translates into CASSYSNTGELFF.

J is TRBJ1-6 and V is TRBV9, with 10 nucleotides matching TRBD1. Germline V CDR1 and CDR2: SGDLS, YYNGEE. The CDR3 has 20 residues. The V segment lost 4 bases and the J segment 1 base; nucleotides outside the gene matches: 14. The CDR3, as DNA: TGTGCCAGCAGCCATTCTCCCGGGACAGGGGATGGGTCCTATAATTCACCCCTCCACTTT. It specifies CASSHSPGTGDGSYNSPLHF. Full variable domain (remainder filled in from reference TRBV9 and TRBJ1-6): DSGVTQTPKHLITATGQRVTLRCSPRSGDLSVYWYQQSLDQGLQFLIQYYNGEERAKGNILERFSAQQFPDLHSELNLSSLELGDSALYFCASSHSPGTGDGSYNSPLHFGNGTRLTVT.